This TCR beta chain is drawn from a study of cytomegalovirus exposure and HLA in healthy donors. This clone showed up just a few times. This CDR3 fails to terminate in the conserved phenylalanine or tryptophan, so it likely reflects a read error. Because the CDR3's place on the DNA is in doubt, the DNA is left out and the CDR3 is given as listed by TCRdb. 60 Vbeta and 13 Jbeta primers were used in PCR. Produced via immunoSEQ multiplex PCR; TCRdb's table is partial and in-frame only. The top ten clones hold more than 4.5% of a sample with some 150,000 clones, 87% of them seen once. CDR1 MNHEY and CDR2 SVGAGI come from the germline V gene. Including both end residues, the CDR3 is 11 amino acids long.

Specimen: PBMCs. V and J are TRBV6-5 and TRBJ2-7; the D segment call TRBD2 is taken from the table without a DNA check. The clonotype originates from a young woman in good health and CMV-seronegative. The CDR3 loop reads CASSTAQSGLK.